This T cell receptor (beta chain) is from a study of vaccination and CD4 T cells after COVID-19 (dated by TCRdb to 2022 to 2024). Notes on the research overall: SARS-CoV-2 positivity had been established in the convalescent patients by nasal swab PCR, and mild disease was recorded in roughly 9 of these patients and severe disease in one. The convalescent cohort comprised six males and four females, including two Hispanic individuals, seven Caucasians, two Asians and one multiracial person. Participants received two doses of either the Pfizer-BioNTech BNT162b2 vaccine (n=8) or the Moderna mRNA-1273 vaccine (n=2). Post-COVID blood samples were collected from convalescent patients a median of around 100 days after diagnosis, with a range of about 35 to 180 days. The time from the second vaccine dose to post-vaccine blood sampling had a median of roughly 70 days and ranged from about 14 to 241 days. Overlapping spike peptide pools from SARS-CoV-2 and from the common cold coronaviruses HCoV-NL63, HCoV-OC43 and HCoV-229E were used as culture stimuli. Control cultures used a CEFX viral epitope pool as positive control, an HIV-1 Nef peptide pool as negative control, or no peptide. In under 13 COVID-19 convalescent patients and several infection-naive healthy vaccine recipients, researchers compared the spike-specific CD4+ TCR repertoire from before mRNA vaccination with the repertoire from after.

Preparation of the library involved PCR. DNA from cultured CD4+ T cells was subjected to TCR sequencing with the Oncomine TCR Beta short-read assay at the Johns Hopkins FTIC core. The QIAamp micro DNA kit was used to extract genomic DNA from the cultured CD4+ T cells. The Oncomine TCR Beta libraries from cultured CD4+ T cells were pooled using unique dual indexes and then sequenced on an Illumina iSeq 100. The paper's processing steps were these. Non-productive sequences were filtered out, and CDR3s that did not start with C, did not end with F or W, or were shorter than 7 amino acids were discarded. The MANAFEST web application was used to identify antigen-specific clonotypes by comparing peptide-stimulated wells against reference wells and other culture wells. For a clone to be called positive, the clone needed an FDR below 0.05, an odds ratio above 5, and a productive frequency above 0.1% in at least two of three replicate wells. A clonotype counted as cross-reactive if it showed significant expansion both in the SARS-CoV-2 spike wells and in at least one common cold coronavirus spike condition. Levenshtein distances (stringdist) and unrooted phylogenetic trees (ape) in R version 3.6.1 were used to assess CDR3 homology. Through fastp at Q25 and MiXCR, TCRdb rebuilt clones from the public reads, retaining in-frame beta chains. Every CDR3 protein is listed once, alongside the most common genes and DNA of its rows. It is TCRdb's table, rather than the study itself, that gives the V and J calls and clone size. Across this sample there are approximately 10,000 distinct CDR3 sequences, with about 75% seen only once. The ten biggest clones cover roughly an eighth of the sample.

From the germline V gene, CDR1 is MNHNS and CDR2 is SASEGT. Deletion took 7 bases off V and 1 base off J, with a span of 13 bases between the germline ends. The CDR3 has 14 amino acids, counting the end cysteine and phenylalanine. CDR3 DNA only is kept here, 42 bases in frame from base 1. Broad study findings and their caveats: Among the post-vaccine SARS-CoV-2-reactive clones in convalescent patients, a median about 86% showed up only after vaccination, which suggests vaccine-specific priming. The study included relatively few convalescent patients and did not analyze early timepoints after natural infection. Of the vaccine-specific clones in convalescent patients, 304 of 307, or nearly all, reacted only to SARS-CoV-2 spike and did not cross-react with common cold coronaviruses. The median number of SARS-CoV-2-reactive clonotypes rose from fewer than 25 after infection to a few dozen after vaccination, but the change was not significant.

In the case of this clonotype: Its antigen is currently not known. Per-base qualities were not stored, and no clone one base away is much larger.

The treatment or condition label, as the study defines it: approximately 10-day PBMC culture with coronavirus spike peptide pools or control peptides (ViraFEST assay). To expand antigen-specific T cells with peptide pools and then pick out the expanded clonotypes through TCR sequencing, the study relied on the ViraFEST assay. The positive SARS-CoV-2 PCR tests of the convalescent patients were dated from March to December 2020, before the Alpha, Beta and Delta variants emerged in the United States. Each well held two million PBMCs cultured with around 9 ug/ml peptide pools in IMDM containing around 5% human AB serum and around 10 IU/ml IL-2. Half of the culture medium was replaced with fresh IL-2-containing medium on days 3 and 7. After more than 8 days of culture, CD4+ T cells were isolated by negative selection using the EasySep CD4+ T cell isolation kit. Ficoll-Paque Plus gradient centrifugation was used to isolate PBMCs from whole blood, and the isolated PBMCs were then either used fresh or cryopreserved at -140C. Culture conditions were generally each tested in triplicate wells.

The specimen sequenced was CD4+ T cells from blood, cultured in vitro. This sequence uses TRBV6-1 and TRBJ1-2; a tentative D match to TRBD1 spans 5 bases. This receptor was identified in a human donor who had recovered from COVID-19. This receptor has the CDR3 CASTVQEGNYGYTF. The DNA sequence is TGTGCCAGCACTGTACAGGAGGGTAACTATGGCTACACCTTC.